Listed below are T cell receptor beta chains from one sample, sequenced in a study of regulatory T cells in long-lasting Graves disease. TCRdb fed the multiplex PCR reads into MiXCR, producing one record per CDR3 protein. The repertoire holds some 250,000 distinct CDR3 sequences, with around 18% as singletons. These data are also associated with another study on T cells in Graves' hyperthyroidism and ophthalmopathy.

Material: peripheral blood mononuclear cells (PBMCs), obtained at new diagnosis, from a patient treated with antithyroid drugs. These receptor sequences come from a woman aged 30 to 39 with Graves disease. Both conserved end residues are part of each CDR3. Size is stated for part of the rows, as once, few or many counts, or as a class when the clone is expanded.

v_call clone_size cdr3_aa
TRBV24-1 - CATSDTGTSVDEQFF
TRBV3-1 many CASSHFWNRNSYEQYF
TRBV14 many CASSPWGGGNTEAFF
TRBV29-1 many CSVAAAGSNYGYTF
TRBV12-3/TRBV12-4 - CASSTFNEQFF
TRBV18 many CASLAPGRTYNEQFF
TRBV7-9 many CASSFVGSGNTIYF
TRBV5-1 - CASSLARQGLDEQYF
TRBV7-2 - CASSLAPAGGGEQFF
TRBV5-6 many CASRPHMGETQYF
TRBV19 many CASSRGTGVLGNTEAFF
TRBV12-3/TRBV12-4 many CASSPRRGAGGYTF
TRBV27 - CASSPENTDMQYF
TRBV12-3/TRBV12-4 many CASSLRGGDEKLFF
TRBV7-9 many CASSRGRDSYGYTF
TRBV5-1 many CASSFRVGDQPQHF
TRBV3-1 - CASSYSESGCTF
TRBV20-1 - CSASLTSGGAEETQYF
TRBV20-1 many CSASRTSTTRGVPVGTSGFEQYF
TRBV6-1 many CASRLAGGQTDTQYF
TRBV5-1 - CASSLEALTYEQYF
TRBV7-9 many CASSFPTHTEAFF
TRBV24-1 - CATSDSPDRGNEQFF
TRBV2 - CASSEAGTGVGETQYF
TRBV2 many CASSRDGSNQPQHF
TRBV2 many CASSDIRGGEQYF
TRBV6-2/TRBV6-3 few CASRGSGGDAGELFF
TRBV18 many CASSPETGSYGYTF
TRBV9 many CASSALRGSTDTQYF
TRBV29-1 - CSVGTGGDEQYF
TRBV7-8 many CASSLVTDMNTEAFF
TRBV5-6 - CASTLGVAGELFF
TRBV14 many CASSQPGLSGTEAFF
TRBV20-1 - CSANSGGNTEAFF
TRBV7-2 many CASSREGAGPIQYF
TRBV5-8 few CASSSRRGQGPTGCTF
TRBV15 few CATSRERSGGGNEQFF
TRBV6-2/TRBV6-3 many CASSYSTFSGNTIYF
TRBV6-1 many CASTDQRVNTEAFF